This T cell receptor (beta chain) was obtained from a study of breast tumors, draining lymph nodes, adjacent tissues. As regards this clonotype: Its target is unknown.

The study's findings and limits: Most tumor T cells seemingly derive from lymph node, then expand in tumor. Luminal-like breast cancer showed significantly higher tumor–nontumor repertoire similarity than basal-like. Data only fit, rather than demonstrated, lymph node origin of most tumor T cells. Tumor TCR diversity was below lymph nodes but above nontumor tissue.

Germline CDR1 reads KGHDR; CDR2 reads SFDVKD. V was pared by 3 bases and J by 0 bases, with 11 bases between. This CDR3 contains 16 residues. TCRdb re-called the multiplex PCR reads through MiXCR, storing one row per CDR3 protein. The sample holds 200,000 to 300,000 distinct CDR3 sequences, under 35% seen once. Samples came from axillary lymph nodes draining the breast cancer. The sequencing input was axillary lymph node tissue. This chain joins TRBV24-1 and TRBJ2-1; D is possibly TRBD1 (6 bases). The clonotype comes from a female donor with breast cancer. Some clones in this sample may be carry-over from other donors' samples. The CDR3 sequence: CATSDTGRGSYNEQFF. CDR3 in DNA: TGTGCCACCAGTGATACAGGGAGAGGCTCCTACAATGAGCAGTTCTTC.